The 5 T cell receptor beta chains below come from one sample, sequenced in a study of blood T cell repertoires in COVID-19. Profiling relied on immunoSEQ multiplex PCR, and the TCRdb table lists in-frame clones only, not all of them. In the table there are roughly 160,000 clones, roughly 85% of which are singletons. The sample was peripheral blood. These receptors were taken from a woman between 45 and 60 years old with COVID-19, enrolled during active disease.

The CDR3 coding sequence is TGTGCCAGCAGCGCCCTCCGGGACACCATTCGCTACACCTTC. The encoded protein is CASSALRDTIRYTF. The rearrangement uses TRBV11-2 and TRBJ1-2, with D maybe TRBD1 (6 bases). This CDR3 spans 14 amino acids. Trimming removed 5 bases at V and 9 bases at J, with 19 bases between. Germline CDR1 reads SGHAT; CDR2 reads FQNNGV.

CDR3 region: CASSPGTGVEAFF. In DNA, the CDR3 is TGTGCCAGCAGCCCGGGGACAGGGGTTGAAGCTTTCTTT. This chain links TRBV5-4 with TRBJ1-1; 10 nucleotides align to TRBD1. Germline CDR1 and CDR2: SGHNT and YYREEE (reference sequence). This CDR3 region has 13 residues. With V trimmed by 4 bases and J by 7 bases, 4 bases remained unmatched.

This chain joins TRBV12-5 and TRBJ1-4, with 8 bases matching TRBD1. The CDR3 loop spans 14 amino acids. Germline V CDR1 and CDR2: LGHNT, FRNRAP. Germline trimming cut 5 bases from V and 8 bases from J; bases unmatched to any gene: 7. CDR3 in amino acids: CASGPGQGSEKLFF. The CDR3 DNA sequence: TGTGCTAGTGGTCCAGGACAGGGATCGGAAAAACTGTTTTTT.

V and J are TRBV30 and TRBJ1-6; D gene uncertain. CDR1 is GTSNPN and CDR2 is SVGIG in the germline V gene (reference sequence). V shed 1 base and J shed 7 bases, with 14 bases lying between them. The CDR3 sequence is 15 residues long. CDR3 nucleotide sequence: TGTGCCTGGAGTGGACTCGGGATACAGAATTCACCCCTCCACTTT. Protein sequence: CAWSGLGIQNSPLHF.

The genes are TRBV5-5 and TRBJ2-7, with 7 bases matching TRBD1. V dropped 1 base and J dropped 3; count of bases not matched to a gene: 1. Germline V gene lookup returns CDR1 SGHKS and CDR2 YYEKEE (reference sequence). CDR3 length: 13 residues. CDR3: CASSLQGDYEQYF. The DNA for the CDR3 is TGTGCCAGCAGCTTGCAGGGGGACTACGAGCAGTACTTC.